A single sample is the source of the 17 T cell receptor beta chains below, sequenced in a study of blood T cell repertoires in COVID-19. Clones were sequenced by immunoSEQ multiplex PCR, and TCRdb holds only the in-frame ones, with some missing. Here the sample spans roughly 20,000 clones, over 75% being singletons. The sequencing sample was made of peripheral blood. The receptor set was obtained from a human donor with active COVID-19. The donor label of this sample is uncertain.

The chain joins TRBV7-3 to TRBJ2-1; 9 bases are a match to TRBD2. CDR1 SGHTA and CDR2 FQGTGA come from the germline V gene. This CDR3 region has 17 residues. Germline trimming cut 5 bases from V and 9 bases from J; bases unmatched to any gene: 17. In nucleotides, the CDR3 is TGTGCCAGCAGCCCCTCGGGTGGGGCGGGGGGGCATGTTGAGCAGTTCTTC. The encoded protein is CASSPSGGAGGHVEQFF.

The V gene is TRBV9, the J gene TRBJ2-6; no clear D. The length of the CDR3 is 15 residues. Germline V gene data show CDR1 as SGDLS and CDR2 as YYNGEE. V was pared by 4 bases and J by 4 bases, with 12 bases between. Here the CDR3 reads CASSPRSGGANVLTF. In DNA form, the CDR3 reads TGTGCCAGCAGCCCGAGGAGTGGGGGGGCCAACGTCCTGACTTTC.

V is TRBV5-4 and J is TRBJ2-5; 8 bases map to TRBD2. The CDR3 is 16 residues long. The germline V gene has CDR1 SGHNT and CDR2 YYREEE (reference sequence). The J segment lost 4 bases and the V segment lost 0 bases, leaving 8 bases of the junction unmatched. The CDR3 protein is CASSLEGTRVRETQYF. CDR3 nucleotides: TGTGCCAGCAGCTTGGAGGGGACTAGGGTTCGAGAGACCCAGTACTTC.

The chain couples TRBV19 to TRBJ2-6, with D possibly matching TRBD2 (6 bases). The length of the CDR3 is 15 residues. The ends were cut back, 5 bases at V and 1 base at J, with 9 bases in the middle. CDR1 and CDR2 from the germline V gene are LNHDA and SQIVND (reference sequence). CDR3 in DNA: TGTGCCAGTAGTTTCGGGGGATCTGGGGCCAACGTCCTGACTTTC. Translation gives CASSFGGSGANVLTF.

The V and J genes are TRBV9 and TRBJ2-2, with D possibly being TRBD1 (6 bases). V gave up 4 bases and J gave up 2 bases, with 12 bases separating them. There are 15 residues in the CDR3. Germline CDR1 is SGDLS and CDR2 is YYNGEE. CDR3 bases: TGTGCCAGCAGCCCGGGGACACCAAACACCGGGGAGCTGTTTTTT. Its protein product is CASSPGTPNTGELFF.

The rearrangement links TRBV2 to TRBJ1-2; D possibly corresponds to TRBD1 (6 bases). Germline assignment: CDR1 SNHLY and CDR2 FYNNEI. The V end lost 8 bases, the J end lost 3 bases, and 13 bases lay between the germline ends. This CDR3 contains 13 residues. The CDR3 protein is CASGGAADYGYTF. The CDR3 region has the DNA TGTGCCAGCGGGGGGGCTGCTGACTATGGCTACACCTTC.

This chain's CDR3 is CASSLEGRGAFF. In nucleotides, the CDR3 is TGCGCCAGCAGCTTGGAGGGGAGGGGGGCTTTCTTT. The chain carries TRBV5-1 and TRBJ1-1; maybe TRBD1 (6 bases). Trimming pared 0 bases from V and 11 bases from J, leaving 11 bases between. The CDR3 has 12 residues. Germline loops: CDR1 SGHRS, CDR2 YFSETQ.

The rearrangement uses TRBV21-1 and TRBJ1-5. TRBV21-1 is deemed a pseudogene. The CDR3 extends over 11 amino acids. The CDR3 protein is CASSLRVAGHF. DNA for the CDR3: TGTGCCAGCAGCCTACGGGTCGCCGGGCATTTT.

This clone was detected once. The gene calls are TRBV5-4 and TRBJ1-2, with TRBD1 as a possible D gene (6 bases). Looked up from germline, CDR1 is SGHNT and CDR2 is YYREEE (reference sequence). V lost 3 bases to trimming and J lost 4 bases, with 16 bases between them. CDR3 length equals 15 residues. CDR3 residues: CASSWGKGGSYGYTF. In DNA form, the CDR3 reads TGTGCCAGCAGCTGGGGGAAAGGGGGTAGCTATGGCTACACCTTC.

The chain uses TRBV5-1 and TRBJ2-2, with 8 bases lining up with TRBD1. CDR1 SGHRS and CDR2 YFSETQ come from the germline V gene. J gave up 5 bases and V 4 bases, and 4 bases lay outside the gene matches. This CDR3 spans 14 amino acids. CDR3 DNA sequence: TGCGCCAGCAGCACCCGGACAGGGACCGGGGAGCTGTTTTTT. This sequence encodes CASSTRTGTGELFF. Full variable domain (rest looked up from reference TRBV5-1 and TRBJ2-2): KAGVTQTPRYLIKTRGQQVTLSCSPISGHRSVSWYQQTPGQGLQFLFEYFSETQRNKGNFPGRFSGRQFSNSRSEMNVSTLELGDSALYLCASSTRTGTGELFFGEGSRLTVL.

The genes are TRBV27 and TRBJ2-2; maybe TRBD2 (6 bases). The CDR3 covers 13 residues. CDR1 is MNHEY, CDR2 SMNVEV, per germline (reference sequence). V lost 6 bases to trimming and J lost 8 bases, with 13 bases between them. CDR3 in amino acids: CASSLGTSGELFF. DNA for the CDR3: TGTGCCAGCAGCCTCGGGACTTCTGGGGAGCTGTTTTTT.

The chain carries TRBV18 and TRBJ2-6, with D possibly matching TRBD1 (5 bases). V was cut by 2 bases and J by 0 bases, with 11 bases left in between. From germline, CDR1 is KGHSH and CDR2 LQKENI. There are 17 residues in the CDR3. The CDR3 reads CASSPLAGLSGANVLTF. The CDR3 DNA is TGTGCCAGCTCACCATTGGCAGGGCTCTCTGGGGCCAACGTCCTGACTTTC.

This clone appeared a few times. This chain joins TRBV7-8 and TRBJ2-7, with a weak D call TRBD1 (6 bases). V was cut by 4 bases and J by 2 bases, with 12 bases left in between. Per the germline V gene, CDR1 is SGHVS and CDR2 is FQNEAQ. CDR3 length: 14 amino acids. In DNA, the CDR3 is TGTGCCAGCAGCTCTAACAGGGCCGCCTACGAGCAGTACTTC. Translating it yields CASSSNRAAYEQYF.

CDR3 residues: CASSRGLAGGPYQETQYF. The CDR3, as DNA: TGTGCCAGCAGCCGTGGACTAGCGGGGGGCCCGTACCAAGAGACCCAGTACTTC. The V gene is TRBV11-2, the J gene TRBJ2-5; the match to TRBD2 covers 14 bases. The CDR3 is 18 residues long. V trimming: 5 bases; J trimming: 0 bases; junction bases outside the gene matches: 8. From germline, CDR1 is SGHAT and CDR2 FQNNGV.

The chain has TRBV4-1 and TRBJ2-3; perhaps TRBD1 as D (5 bases). Between the trimmed V and J ends, which lost 6 bases and 3 bases, there was a span of 13 bases. The CDR3 has 14 amino acids. Germline V CDR1 and CDR2: MGHRA, YSYEKL. The CDR3 reads CASSRQTLTDTQYF. The CDR3 DNA is TGCGCCAGCAGTCGACAGACCTTGACAGATACGCAGTATTTT.

The chain recombines TRBV7-8 with TRBJ2-1; tentatively, D is TRBD2 (6 bases). This CDR3 contains 16 residues. V gave up 4 bases and J gave up 2 bases, with 15 bases separating them. Germline CDR1 is SGHVS and CDR2 is FQNEAQ. The CDR3 region is CASSSRAGRAYNEQFF. In nucleotides, the CDR3 is TGTGCCAGCAGCTCCAGAGCGGGTAGGGCCTACAATGAGCAGTTCTTC.

The DNA of the CDR3 is TGTGCCAGCATCCGGGACAGCAATTCACCCCTCCACTTT. This translates into CASIRDSNSPLHF. The chain is built from TRBV6-5 and TRBJ1-6, with 7 bases aligning to TRBD1. V was clipped by 7 bases and J by 7 bases; unmatched bases: 4. CDR1 and CDR2 from the germline V gene are MNHEY and SVGAGI. The length of the CDR3 is 13 residues.